Below are 16 T cell receptor beta chains sequenced from a single sample in a study of vaccination and CD4 T cells after COVID-19. TCRdb recomputed calls from the PCR reads with MiXCR, one row per CDR3 protein. The table lists 15,000 to 25,000 distinct CDR3 sequences, roughly 60% of them singletons. The input for sequencing was CD4+ T cells from blood, taken after SARS-CoV-2 vaccination. All receptors come from a human donor who had recovered from COVID-19.

The rearrangement links TRBV6-4 to TRBJ2-3; D is possibly TRBD1 (5 bases). CDR1 is MRHNA and CDR2 is SNTAGT in the germline V gene. This CDR3 spans 14 amino acids. V shed 2 bases and J shed 2 bases, with 8 bases lying between them. CDR3 DNA: TGTGCCAGCAGTGACAGGGGAACCACAGATACGCAGTATTTT. This translates into CASSDRGTTDTQYF.

Only a few counts were recorded for this clonotype. The chain joins TRBV6-1 to TRBJ2-7; D unresolved. The germline V gene encodes CDR1 MNHNS and CDR2 SASEGT. V was cut by 4 bases and J by 2 bases, with 3 bases left in between. The CDR3 loop spans 11 amino acids. The CDR3 DNA reads as TGTGCCAGCAGTGGACCCTACGAGCAGTACTTC. Translation gives CASSGPYEQYF.

The chain is built from TRBV6-1 and TRBJ1-1; no clear D. CDR3 length: 13 residues. The V gene's germline CDR1 is MNHNS and CDR2 SASEGT. Trimming left V 6 bases short and J 1 base short, with 9 bases between. The CDR3 reads CASRPWGNTEAFF. The CDR3 DNA follows: TGTGCCAGCAGGCCCTGGGGGAACACTGAAGCTTTCTTT.

This clonotype was counted a few times. V and J are TRBV7-8 and TRBJ2-3; the D call may be TRBD1 or TRBD2 (6 bases each). CDR3 size: 16 residues. Trimming removed 2 bases from V and 4 bases from J, with 16 bases in between. Looked up from germline, CDR1 is SGHVS and CDR2 is FQNEAQ. As DNA, the CDR3 is TGTGCCAGCAGCTTAAGGGGGGACACGAGTCCAGATACGCAGTATTTT. Translated, it gives CASSLRGDTSPDTQYF.

DNA for the CDR3: TGCGCCAGCAGTTCAGCGGACACAGATACGCAGTATTTT. Protein product: CASSSADTDTQYF. The rearrangement uses TRBV5-1 and TRBJ2-3; D perhaps matches TRBD2 (5 bases). In germline, CDR1 is SGHRS, CDR2 YFSETQ. V gave up 5 bases and J gave up 2 bases, with 9 bases separating them. This CDR3 has 13 residues.

The V and J genes are TRBV20-1 and TRBJ2-7; D might be TRBD2 (6 bases). Per germline, CDR1 DFQATT and CDR2 SNEGSKA (reference sequence). The CDR3 has 13 amino acids. V shed 5 bases and J shed 5 bases, with 16 bases lying between them. This chain's CDR3 is CSALGEVADEQYF. Written as DNA, the CDR3 is TGCAGTGCTCTCGGGGAGGTCGCCGACGAGCAGTACTTC.

In DNA, the CDR3 is TGCAGTGCAACCAAGCGGACTAGCGGGGGCGAGCAGTACTTC. It specifies CSATKRTSGGEQYF. The gene calls are TRBV20-1 and TRBJ2-7, with TRBD2 matching 13 bases. The V and J ends lost 6 bases and 6 bases, in that order; junction bases with no gene match: 8. The CDR3 has 14 amino acids. The germline CDR1 and CDR2 sequences are DFQATT and SNEGSKA (reference sequence).

This clonotype was recorded once. The rearrangement joins TRBV20-1 to TRBJ1-2, with 7 bases that match TRBD1. Per germline, CDR1 DFQATT and CDR2 SNEGSKA (reference sequence). The CDR3 totals 13 residues. J gave up 8 bases and V 6 bases, and 12 bases lay outside the gene matches. The CDR3 here is CSATGQAGVGYTF. CDR3 DNA sequence: TGCAGTGCCACCGGACAGGCGGGCGTAGGCTACACCTTC.

The rearrangement links TRBV12-3 or TRBV12-4 to TRBJ1-3; D gene ambiguous. Trimming took 6 bases from V and 0 from J, leaving 12 bases between them. The CDR3 contains 15 residues. This CDR3 is CASSFGLNSGNTIYF. The CDR3 nucleotides are TGTGCCAGCAGCTTCGGACTGAACTCTGGAAACACCATATATTTT.

The sample holds a few counts of this clonotype. CDR3 DNA: TGTGCCAGCAGCTTGTTGGGACTAGCGGCCTACGAGCAGTACTTC. Its translation is CASSLLGLAAYEQYF. V usage is TRBV7-2 and J usage is TRBJ2-7, with 11 bases identical to TRBD2. Germline assignment: CDR1 SGHTA and CDR2 FQGNSA. The junction had 3 bases not matched to a gene; V was cut back by 3 bases and J by 2 bases. The CDR3 contains 15 residues.

This clonotype is termed medium-sized. The chain combines TRBV20-1 with TRBJ1-1, with 10 bases matching TRBD1. Unmatched junction bases numbered 1, after V lost 0 bases and J lost 3 bases. The CDR3 is 14 amino acids. From germline, CDR1 is DFQATT and CDR2 SNEGSKA (reference sequence). In DNA form, the CDR3 reads TGCAGTGCTAGAGATGACAGGGGGCACACTGAAGCTTTCTTT. Amino acids: CSARDDRGHTEAFF.

In its sample, this clonotype was seen once. The chain employs TRBV23-1 and TRBJ2-3, with 7 bases that match TRBD1. TRBV23-1 qualifies as an ORF whose function is uncertain. CDR3 length: 17 residues. V lost 2 bases and J lost 2; bases outside the gene matches: 10. In DNA, the CDR3 is TGCGCCAGCAGTCAAGAGGACAGGCCGAGTTTCACAGATACGCAGTATTTT. It translates to CASSQEDRPSFTDTQYF.

This sequence joins TRBV20-1 and TRBJ2-7; the match to TRBD1 covers 7 bases. V gave up 3 bases and J gave up 0 bases; unmatched junction bases: 11. Germline V CDR1 and CDR2: DFQATT, SNEGSKA (reference sequence). This CDR3 has 16 residues. CDR3 in DNA: TGCAGTGCTAGTGGGGGACAGCAGACCTTCTCCTACGAGCAGTACTTC. Translation gives CSASGGQQTFSYEQYF.

The CDR3 coding sequence is TGTGCCAGCAGTTACGTCAAGCCGTCCTACAATGAGCAGTTCTTC. Translation gives CASSYVKPSYNEQFF. The chain links TRBV6-2 or TRBV6-3 to TRBJ2-1; D unclear. Germline V gives CDR1 MNHEY, CDR2 SVGEGT. This CDR3 has 15 amino acids. The V gene lost 2 bases and the J gene lost 1 base, with 9 bases spanning the gap.

The V and J genes are TRBV19 and TRBJ2-7; D possibly corresponds to TRBD1 (7 bases). The CDR3 contains 14 residues. The V end lost 5 bases, the J end lost 0 bases, and 11 bases lay between the germline ends. CDR1 is LNHDA, CDR2 SQIVND, per germline (reference sequence). CDR3 sequence (DNA): TGTGCCAGTAGTCGACAGGGAGGCTCCTACGAGCAGTACTTC. Amino acid sequence: CASSRQGGSYEQYF.

The chain links TRBV15 to TRBJ2-5; 9 bases are shared with TRBD1. The J segment lost 7 bases and the V segment lost 0 bases, leaving 6 bases of the junction unmatched. Germline CDR1 LNHNV, CDR2 YYDKDF (reference sequence). The CDR3 consists of 15 residues. The CDR3 DNA follows: TGTGCCACCAGCAGAGATGGCCGACAGGGGGGGACCCAGTACTTC. Translating it yields CATSRDGRQGGTQYF.